These 27 T cell receptor beta chains came from one sample sequenced in a study of T cell repertoires in cytomegalovirus infection. TCRdb analysed the reads with MiXCR anew, one entry per CDR3 protein. Of more than 400,000 distinct CDR3 sequences listed, 26% are singletons. The sample comprised PBMCs. These receptors were collected from a human donor in good health (CMV status not recorded). Some clones in this sample may be carry-over from other donors' samples.

This clonotype was observed a few times. The chain carries TRBV6-2 or TRBV6-3 and TRBJ1-1; D is possibly TRBD1 (5 bases). This CDR3 has 13 amino acids. Germline V gives CDR1 MNHEY, CDR2 SVGEGT. V lost 7 bases, J lost 6 bases, and 15 bases lay in between. The CDR3 sequence is CASTITGTAEAFF. CDR3 nucleotides: TGTGCCAGCACCATAACCGGGACCGCTGAAGCTTTCTTT.

Only one count was recorded for this clonotype. J is TRBJ2-1 and V is TRBV5-4; TRBD1 aligns across 10 bases. Germline trimming cut 1 base from V and 2 bases from J; bases unmatched to any gene: 3. The CDR3 is made up of 16 amino acids. The germline V gene encodes CDR1 SGHNT and CDR2 YYREEE (reference sequence). The CDR3 sequence is CASSLSGTGAYNEQFF. The CDR3 DNA is TGTGCCAGCAGCTTGTCCGGGACAGGGGCCTACAATGAGCAGTTCTTC.

A few counts support this clonotype. The rearrangement joins TRBV6-1 to TRBJ1-5; D is ambiguous. This CDR3 is built from 13 residues. V lost 6 bases and J 1 base, leaving 7 bases between the germline ends. Germline V lookup: CDR1 MNHNS, CDR2 SASEGT. The CDR3 nucleotides read TGTGCCAGCAGGACCGGCAGCAATCAGCCCCAGCATTTT. Translating gives CASRTGSNQPQHF.

This sequence joins TRBV13 and TRBJ2-2, with TRBD2 matching 13 bases. There are 16 residues in the CDR3. After removal of 3 bases from V and 3 bases from J, the junction contained 1 base not matched to a gene. Per the germline V gene, CDR1 is PRHDT and CDR2 is FYEKMQ (reference sequence). The CDR3 coding sequence is TGTGCCAGCAGCTTGGGACTAGCGGGGTACACCGGGGAGCTGTTTTTT. It translates to CASSLGLAGYTGELFF.

This clonotype occurred many times. The chain carries TRBV6-2 or TRBV6-3 and TRBJ1-5; D gene unclear. In germline, CDR1 is MNHEY, CDR2 SVGEGT. Trimming took 6 bases from V and 1 from J, leaving 7 bases between them. This CDR3 contains 13 residues. This chain's CDR3 is CASRRGSNQPQHF. CDR3 DNA sequence: TGTGCCAGCAGGCGGGGAAGCAATCAGCCCCAGCATTTT.

The rearrangement links TRBV12-3 or TRBV12-4 to TRBJ2-3; TRBD2 matches at 9 bases. The CDR3 loop spans 17 amino acids. V was clipped by 3 bases and J by 6 bases; unmatched bases: 13. CDR3 loop: CASSFPAAGGLVDTQYF. The CDR3 nucleotides read TGTGCCAGCAGTTTTCCGGCGGCGGGAGGGCTCGTCGATACGCAGTATTTT.

This clonotype came up a few times. The chain couples TRBV2 to TRBJ2-1; TRBD2 might be the D (5 bases). This CDR3 contains 16 residues. V gave up 4 bases and J gave up 7 bases, with 20 bases separating them. CDR1 SNHLY and CDR2 FYNNEI come from the germline V gene. CDR3 in DNA: TGTGCCAGCAGTGCCCCCCGGAGCGGTTTTGGGAATGAGCAGTTCTTC. Translation gives CASSAPRSGFGNEQFF.

The sample holds many counts of this clonotype. This rearrangement joins TRBV7-2 to TRBJ1-6, with D perhaps matching TRBD1 (5 bases). In germline, CDR1 is SGHTA, CDR2 FQGNSA. V was trimmed by 5 bases and J by 16 bases, leaving 18 bases between them. The CDR3 length is 13 residues. CDR3 loop: CASSPAGRGSLHF. The DNA for the CDR3 is TGTGCCAGCAGCCCAGCGGGAAGGGGATCTCTCCACTTT.

This clonotype is a singleton in its sample. This chain links TRBV25-1 with TRBJ2-1, with 8 positions matching TRBD1. This CDR3 comprises 17 residues. Trimming took 6 bases from V and 4 from J; bases not matched to a gene: 14. Looked up from germline, CDR1 is MGHDK and CDR2 is SYGVNS. The CDR3 coding sequence is TGTGCCAGCAGCCCCCCCGCTGGCAGGGGGCCTTACAATGAGCAGTTCTTC. Residues: CASSPPAGRGPYNEQFF.

The gene calls are TRBV7-2 and TRBJ2-7; 7 positions match TRBD1. V lost 2 bases, J lost 3 bases, and 4 bases stayed unmatched. There are 14 residues in the CDR3. Germline V CDR1 and CDR2: SGHTA, FQGNSA. This CDR3 is CASSLRTGDYEQYF. CDR3 bases: TGTGCCAGCAGCTTACGGACAGGTGACTACGAGCAGTACTTC.

This clonotype was observed many times. The chain has TRBV7-2 and TRBJ2-7; D remains unclear. V gave up 1 base and J gave up 0 bases, with 7 bases separating them. The CDR3 is 14 residues long. Per germline, CDR1 SGHTA and CDR2 FQGNSA. CDR3 sequence reads: CASSLDSISYEQYF. The CDR3 region has the DNA TGTGCCAGCAGCTTAGACAGTATCTCCTACGAGCAGTACTTC.

This clonotype came up many times. The chain is built from TRBV12-3 or TRBV12-4 and TRBJ1-1; D is unclear. Between the trimmed V and J ends, which lost 3 bases and 1 base, there was a span of 6 bases. The CDR3 consists of 13 residues. Here the CDR3 reads CASSFRQNTEAFF. CDR3 DNA: TGTGCCAGCAGTTTTAGACAGAACACTGAAGCTTTCTTT.

In nucleotides, the CDR3 is TGTGCCAGCAGCTTCGGGCAGCGGGGGATCTACAATGAGCAGTTCTTC. It codes for CASSFGQRGIYNEQFF. V and J are TRBV7-2 and TRBJ2-1, with TRBD2 matching over 8 bases. Germline V lookup: CDR1 SGHTA, CDR2 FQGNSA. V lost 3 bases and J lost 3; bases outside the gene matches: 7. The CDR3 has 16 amino acids. The full variable domain, with the rest looked up from reference TRBV7-2 and TRBJ2-1, is GAGVSQSPSNKVTEKGKDVELRCDPISGHTALYWYRQSLGQGLEFLIYFQGNSAPDKSGLPSDRFSAERTGGSVSTLTIQRTQQEDSAVYLCASSFGQRGIYNEQFFGPGTRLTVL.

This chain joins TRBV19 and TRBJ1-4; the D is unclear. The V end was cut by 5 bases, the J end by 6 bases, with 10 bases between. The CDR3 is 13 amino acids. Per the germline V gene, CDR1 is LNHDA and CDR2 is SQIVND (reference sequence). The CDR3 loop reads CASSFREDEKLFF. CDR3 coding DNA: TGTGCCAGTAGTTTCCGGGAGGATGAAAAACTGTTTTTT.

This clonotype was counted a few times. This rearrangement joins TRBV7-9 to TRBJ2-7, with D tentatively TRBD2 (6 bases). Germline V gives CDR1 SEHNR, CDR2 FQNEAQ (reference sequence). The CDR3 extends over 15 amino acids. V shed 5 bases and J shed 3 bases, with 17 bases lying between them. The chain's CDR3 is CASSPRDSPFYEQYF. The CDR3 DNA is TGTGCCAGCAGCCCCCGGGACTCCCCTTTCTACGAGCAGTACTTC.

The genes are TRBV15 and TRBJ2-3; D possibly corresponds to TRBD2 (6 bases). The germline gives CDR1 LNHNV, CDR2 YYDKDF (reference sequence). The germline V and J ends were trimmed by 4 bases and 3 bases, with 11 bases remaining between them. The CDR3 runs to 14 residues. The CDR3 is CATSTRRGTDTQYF. The CDR3 DNA sequence: TGTGCCACCAGCACCAGGCGGGGAACAGATACGCAGTATTTT.

The V call is TRBV15, the J call TRBJ1-1, with TRBD1 as a possible D gene (5 bases). V gave up 5 bases and J gave up 4 bases, with 20 bases separating them. From germline, CDR1 is LNHNV and CDR2 YYDKDF (reference sequence). This CDR3 region has 16 residues. In DNA form, the CDR3 reads TGTGCCACCAGCGAACCAGGGTTCTTAGTAGGCACTGAAGCTTTCTTT. This codes for CATSEPGFLVGTEAFF.

Many counts were recorded for this clonotype. V usage is TRBV7-2 and J usage is TRBJ1-2; possibly TRBD1 for D (5 bases). Trimming removed 1 base at V and 8 bases at J, with 11 bases between. The CDR3 has 13 amino acids. The germline V gene encodes CDR1 SGHTA and CDR2 FQGNSA. CDR3 DNA: TGTGCCAGCAGCTTAGAGGACATTCGGGGCTACACCTTC. Its translation is CASSLEDIRGYTF.

This chain uses TRBV7-2 with TRBJ1-2; D unclear. Germline assignment: CDR1 SGHTA and CDR2 FQGNSA. Trimming left V 4 bases short and J 6 bases short, with 9 bases between. This CDR3 comprises 12 residues. The CDR3 protein is CASSSRSHGYTF. The DNA of the CDR3 is TGTGCCAGCAGCTCCCGGAGTCATGGCTACACCTTC.

This clonotype was seen at least ten times. The rearrangement links TRBV7-2 to TRBJ2-4; D not resolved. This CDR3 spans 13 amino acids. The germline V gene has CDR1 SGHTA and CDR2 FQGNSA. V was trimmed by 3 bases and J by 8 bases, leaving 11 bases between them. CDR3 amino acids: CASSFSLGDIQYF. As DNA, the CDR3 is TGTGCCAGCAGCTTTTCGCTGGGTGACATTCAGTACTTC.

This clonotype was counted ten times or more. The chain joins TRBV7-9 to TRBJ2-7; 8 bases align to TRBD2. Trimming removed 2 bases from V and 5 bases from J; junction bases left unmatched: 14. Germline V CDR1 and CDR2: SEHNR, FQNEAQ (reference sequence). CDR3 length equals 17 residues. CDR3 protein: CASSLKSIPGGPHEQYF. CDR3 DNA: TGTGCCAGCAGCTTAAAGTCGATTCCGGGAGGGCCCCACGAGCAGTACTTC.

V and J are TRBV11-2 and TRBJ1-3; TRBD1 aligns across 10 bases. The CDR3 covers 17 residues. The germline gives CDR1 SGHAT, CDR2 FQNNGV. V gave up 2 bases and J gave up 4 bases; unmatched junction bases: 8. As DNA, the CDR3 is TGTGCCAGCAGCTTATCCAGACAGGGGGCGAAGGGAAACACCATATATTTT. It yields the protein CASSLSRQGAKGNTIYF.

A few counts support this clonotype. The J gene is TRBJ2-1, the V gene TRBV28, with D uncertain. CDR3 size: 15 residues. Germline assignment: CDR1 MDHEN and CDR2 SYDVKM. Deletions cut 5 bases from V and 0 bases from J, with 11 bases between. The CDR3, as DNA: TGTGCCAGCAGTCCAACTATGGGCTCCTACAATGAGCAGTTCTTC. Amino acid sequence: CASSPTMGSYNEQFF.

The genes are TRBV7-6 and TRBJ2-7; no clear D gene. Trimming cost V 0 bases and J 0 bases, with 9 bases left between them. Per germline, CDR1 SGHVS and CDR2 FNYEAQ. This CDR3 has 15 amino acids. This chain's CDR3 is CASSLALSISYEQYF. CDR3 in DNA: TGTGCCAGCAGCTTAGCCCTGTCTATCTCCTACGAGCAGTACTTC.

This clonotype occurred a few times. The chain has TRBV6-2 or TRBV6-3 and TRBJ1-5; possibly TRBD1 for D (6 bases). The CDR3 runs 14 residues. V lost 0 bases and J 9 bases, leaving 12 bases between the germline ends. From germline, CDR1 is MNHEY and CDR2 SVGEGT. The CDR3 region has the DNA TGTGCCAGCAGTTACTCCTACAGGGTTTGGCCCCAGCATTTT. This encodes CASSYSYRVWPQHF.

The table lists this clonotype with a few counts. CDR3 coding DNA: TGTGCCAGCAGCTCGACTGTCAGTCAGCCCCAGCATTTT. Residues: CASSSTVSQPQHF. V gene TRBV11-2 combines with J gene TRBJ1-5; D unclear. Germline values: CDR1 SGHAT, CDR2 FQNNGV. The V and J ends lost 4 bases and 6 bases respectively, with 10 bases between them. CDR3 length: 13 residues.

The table lists this clonotype with a few counts. The J gene is TRBJ1-5, the V gene TRBV6-6; D is unresolved. From germline, CDR1 is MNHNY and CDR2 SVGAGI (reference sequence). Deletions cut 7 bases from V and 0 bases from J, with 7 bases between. This CDR3 region has 13 residues. The CDR3 protein is CASTRYSNQPQHF. DNA for the CDR3: TGTGCCAGCACCCGGTATAGCAATCAGCCCCAGCATTTT.